This TCR beta chain was recorded in a study of blood T cell repertoires in COVID-19. Study background: Sites in the United States, Italy and Spain provided acute and convalescent COVID-19 samples. From T cells, B-cell-depleted T cells, or PBMCs came the material, which was cDNA or gDNA.

The germline V and J ends were trimmed by 0 bases and 1 base, with 11 bases remaining between them. This CDR3 is 16 amino acids long. The germline V gene has CDR1 SGHRS and CDR2 YFSETQ. Repertoires were generated with immunoSEQ multiplex PCR, while TCRdb's copy carries only in-frame clones and drops some. The data show about 99,000 clones, roughly 80% seen once. Sequenced material: peripheral blood. This chain joins TRBV5-1 and TRBJ1-3; TRBD1 is a possible D gene (6 bases). The sequence derives from a man older than 75 with COVID-19, enrolled during active disease. The CDR3 DNA follows: TGCGCCAGCAGCTTGGCCGGTCAGGGGTCTGGAAACACCATATATTTT. Its translation: CASSLAGQGSGNTIYF.